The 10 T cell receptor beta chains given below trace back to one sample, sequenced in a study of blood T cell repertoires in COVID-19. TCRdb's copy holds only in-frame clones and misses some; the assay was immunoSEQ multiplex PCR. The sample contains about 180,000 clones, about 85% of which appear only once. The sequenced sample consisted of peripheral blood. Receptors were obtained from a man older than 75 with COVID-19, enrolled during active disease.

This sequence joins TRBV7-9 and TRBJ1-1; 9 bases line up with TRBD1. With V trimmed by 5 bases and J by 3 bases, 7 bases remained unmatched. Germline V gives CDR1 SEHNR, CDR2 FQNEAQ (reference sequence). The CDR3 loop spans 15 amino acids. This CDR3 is CASSPGTGWDTEAFF. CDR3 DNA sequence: TGTGCCAGCAGCCCGGGGACAGGGTGGGACACTGAAGCTTTCTTT. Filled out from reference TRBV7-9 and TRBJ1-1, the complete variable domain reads DTGVSQNPRHKITKRGQNVTFRCDPISEHNRLYWYRQTLGQGPEFLTYFQNEAQLEKSRLLSDRFSAERPKGSFSTLEIQRTEQGDSAMYLCASSPGTGWDTEAFFGQGTRLTVV.

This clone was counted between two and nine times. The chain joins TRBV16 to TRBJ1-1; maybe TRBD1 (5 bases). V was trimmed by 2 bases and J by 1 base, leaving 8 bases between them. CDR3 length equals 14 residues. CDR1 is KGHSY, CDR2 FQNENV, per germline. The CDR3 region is CASSQQGRNTEAFF. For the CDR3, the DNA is TGTGCCAGCAGCCAACAGGGTAGGAACACTGAAGCTTTCTTT.

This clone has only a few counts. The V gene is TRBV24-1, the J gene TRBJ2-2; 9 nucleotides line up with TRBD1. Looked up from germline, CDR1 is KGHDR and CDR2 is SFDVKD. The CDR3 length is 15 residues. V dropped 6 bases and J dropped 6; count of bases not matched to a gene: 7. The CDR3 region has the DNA TGTGCCACCAGTCCAGGACAGGGGAGGCCCGGGGAGCTGTTTTTT. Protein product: CATSPGQGRPGELFF.

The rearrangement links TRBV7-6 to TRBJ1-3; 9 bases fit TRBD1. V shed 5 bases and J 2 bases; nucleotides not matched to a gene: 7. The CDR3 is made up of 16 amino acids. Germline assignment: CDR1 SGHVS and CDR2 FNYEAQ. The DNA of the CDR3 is TGTGCCAGCAGCGTTAGACAGGGGGGAACTGGAAACACCATATATTTT. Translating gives CASSVRQGGTGNTIYF.

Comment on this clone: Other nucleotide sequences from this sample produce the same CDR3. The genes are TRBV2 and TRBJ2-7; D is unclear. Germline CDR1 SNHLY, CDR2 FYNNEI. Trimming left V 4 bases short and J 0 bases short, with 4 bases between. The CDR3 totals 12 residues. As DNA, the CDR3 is TGTGCCAGCAGTGCTAGCTCCTACGAGCAGTACTTC. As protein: CASSASSYEQYF.

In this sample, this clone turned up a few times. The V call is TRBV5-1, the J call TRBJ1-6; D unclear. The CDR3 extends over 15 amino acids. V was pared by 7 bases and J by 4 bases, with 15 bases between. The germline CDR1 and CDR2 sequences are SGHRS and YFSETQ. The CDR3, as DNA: TGCGCCAGCTCCCTTCTGAACGGTTATAATTCACCCCTCCACTTT. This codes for CASSLLNGYNSPLHF.

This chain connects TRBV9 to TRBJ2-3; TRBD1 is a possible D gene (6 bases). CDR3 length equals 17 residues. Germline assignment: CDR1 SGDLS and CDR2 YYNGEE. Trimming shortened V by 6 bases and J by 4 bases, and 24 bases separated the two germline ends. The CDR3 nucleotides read TGTGCCAGCACCAGCGGCAGGGGTATGGGACAAGCAGATACGCAGTATTTT. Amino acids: CASTSGRGMGQADTQYF.

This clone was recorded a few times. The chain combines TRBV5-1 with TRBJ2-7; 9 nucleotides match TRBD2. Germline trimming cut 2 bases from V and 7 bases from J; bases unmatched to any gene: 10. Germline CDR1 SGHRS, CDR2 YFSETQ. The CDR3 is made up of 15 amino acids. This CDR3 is CASSLSIAGAGEQYF. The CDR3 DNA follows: TGCGCCAGCAGCTTATCAATAGCGGGGGCAGGGGAGCAGTACTTC. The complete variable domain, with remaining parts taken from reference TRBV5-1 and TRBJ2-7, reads KAGVTQTPRYLIKTRGQQVTLSCSPISGHRSVSWYQQTPGQGLQFLFEYFSETQRNKGNFPGRFSGRQFSNSRSEMNVSTLELGDSALYLCASSLSIAGAGEQYFGPGTRLTVT.

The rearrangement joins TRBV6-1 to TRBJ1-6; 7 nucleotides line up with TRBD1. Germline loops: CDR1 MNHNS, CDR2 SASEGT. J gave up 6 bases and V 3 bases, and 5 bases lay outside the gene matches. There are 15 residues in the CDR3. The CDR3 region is CASSDRGQTNSPLHF. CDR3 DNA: TGTGCCAGCAGTGACAGGGGACAGACTAATTCACCCCTCCACTTT.

This CDR3 reads CASSSRGRSYGYTF. For the CDR3, the DNA is TGTGCCAGCAGTTCTAGGGGCAGGAGCTATGGCTACACCTTC. This chain joins TRBV28 and TRBJ1-2; tentative D call: TRBD1 (5 bases). Deletions cut 4 bases from V and 4 bases from J, with 13 bases between. Germline V gives CDR1 MDHEN, CDR2 SYDVKM. CDR3 size: 14 residues.